Sequencing of this T cell receptor beta chain was carried out in a study of OX40 agonist ivuxolimab in advanced cancers. Study context: Participants averaged roughly 57 years of age (range about 23 to 80) and were around 83% male.

Trimming shortened V by 0 bases and J by 0 bases, and 3 bases separated the two germline ends. Germline CDR1 SGHRS, CDR2 YFSETQ. The CDR3 runs to 14 residues. Study observations and caveats: With doses of 0.1-3.0 mg/kg, partial responders showed among the lowest clonal expansion.

The data were produced by immunoSEQ multiplex PCR, yet TCRdb's version contains in-frame clones alone and is incomplete. The profile covers about 65,000 clones, with approximately 78% appearing a single time and under 2% taken by the ten largest. This clone was counted a few times. What it binds is unknown. This chain joins TRBV5-1 and TRBJ2-2, with D unresolved. Sequencing was performed on CD4+ or CD8+ T cells sorted from blood, taken in a trial of the OX40 agonist ivuxolimab. This receptor was obtained from an adult with an advanced solid tumor such as melanoma, head and neck, liver or kidney cancer. The chain's CDR3 is CASSLDTNTGELFF. The CDR3 region has the DNA TGCGCCAGCAGCTTGGACACGAACACCGGGGAGCTGTTTTTT.